This T cell receptor (beta chain) is from a study of CD8 T cells in ankylosing spondylitis. V trimming: 7 bases; J trimming: 4 bases; junction bases outside the gene matches: 7. In germline, CDR1 is SGHRS, CDR2 YFSETQ. This CDR3 is built from 13 residues. Study-wide findings and caveats: Reportedly, significant enrichment of disease-linked clones occurred in matched ankylosing spondylitis synovial fluid. What appeared characteristic of ankylosing spondylitis blood was a TCR beta motif of about eight highly homologous variants. Peripheral blood samples showed relatively rare disease-linked clones, and these clones were CD8+.

A note on this clonotype: Its antigen is undetermined.

From the 5' RACE reads, TCRdb called clonotypes with MiXCR, one entry per CDR3 protein. The sample contains some 150,000 distinct CDR3 sequences, approximately 10% of which appear only once. Source material: blood, either unsorted or a sorted T cell fraction (not recorded which). V usage is TRBV5-1 and J usage is TRBJ1-1, with 7 bases lining up with TRBD1. The receptor was derived from a female donor with ankylosing spondylitis or in good health (not recorded which). The CDR3 region is CASGDSRSTEAFF. CDR3 DNA sequence: TGCGCCAGCGGGGACAGTAGGAGCACTGAAGCTTTCTTT.